These T cell receptor beta chains were read from a single sample in a study of blood T cell repertoires in COVID-19. Profiled with immunoSEQ multiplex PCR; TCRdb holds only in-frame clones, not every one. The table includes some 200,000 clones, around 81% detected once. Sequenced input: peripheral blood. The receptors stem from a woman between 40 and 50 years old with COVID-19, enrolled during active disease. The CDR3 runs from the conserved cysteine through the conserved F or W. A D gene is named only where the DNA matches it firmly. Where a row states a size, it is once, few, many or the class of an expanded clone; other rows omit it.

size: .
J: TRBJ1-1
V: TRBV12-5
D: .
DNA: TGTGCTAGTGGCTCGCGGGAGGGCGCTTTCTTT
CDR3: CASGSREGAFF

size: .
J: TRBJ1-2
V: TRBV19
D: TRBD1
DNA: TGTGCCAGTAGCAAGCCCGGGACAGGGTATAATCTCTATGGCTACACCTTC
CDR3: CASSKPGTGYNLYGYTF

size: few
J: TRBJ1-1
V: TRBV18
D: .
DNA: TGTGCCAGCTCACCACCTCTAGGGGGAACTGAAGCTTTCTTT
CDR3: CASSPPLGGTEAFF

size: .
J: TRBJ1-5
V: TRBV19
D: TRBD1
DNA: TGTGCCAGTAAACCGGGACAGGCCAATCAGCCCCAGCATTTT
CDR3: CASKPGQANQPQHF

size: .
J: TRBJ2-3
V: TRBV6-5
D: .
DNA: TGTGCCAGCAGTAGGGTGCAGGGTGGGGATACGCAGTATTTT
CDR3: CASSRVQGGDTQYF

size: .
J: TRBJ1-1
V: TRBV1
D: .
DNA: TGCACCAGCAGCCTAACCCCCCCTGGGGAGCATCTACGGACTGAAGCTTTCTTT
CDR3: CTSSLTPPGEHLRTEAFF

size: .
J: TRBJ1-5
V: TRBV15
D: TRBD1
DNA: TGTGCCACCAGTGACAGGGACACGAATCAGCCCCAGCATTTT
CDR3: CATSDRDTNQPQHF

size: .
J: TRBJ2-3
V: TRBV5-6
D: .
DNA: TGTGCCAGCAGTCCCGGGTCCACGAGACTGAGGGATACGCAGTATTTT
CDR3: CASSPGSTRLRDTQYF

size: .
J: TRBJ1-2
V: TRBV28
D: TRBD1
DNA: TGTGCCAGCAGCGTACAGGGGGGATACTCTAACTATGGCTACACCTTC
CDR3: CASSVQGGYSNYGYTF

size: .
J: TRBJ2-6
V: TRBV5-5
D: TRBD2
DNA: TGTGCCAGCAGCTCGGGACTAGCGGGGGGCCTCTCTGGGGCCAACGTCCTGACTTTC
CDR3: CASSSGLAGGLSGANVLTF

size: .
J: TRBJ2-1
V: TRBV5-1
D: .
DNA: TGCGCCAGCAGTCAAACTAGGGATGAGCAGTTCTTC
CDR3: CASSQTRDEQFF

size: .
J: TRBJ1-3
V: TRBV7-9
D: .
DNA: TGTGCCACCCTCGATGTGGGGCCAAGCTCTGGAAACACCATATATTTT
CDR3: CATLDVGPSSGNTIYF

size: few
J: TRBJ1-1
V: TRBV18
D: .
DNA: TGTGCCAGCTCACCGGGTGCAGGGAACACTGAAGCTTTCTTT
CDR3: CASSPGAGNTEAFF

size: .
J: TRBJ2-3
V: TRBV5-1
D: TRBD2
DNA: TGCGCCAGCAGCTCAGGACTAGTGGTTACAGATACGCAGTATTTT
CDR3: CASSSGLVVTDTQYF

size: few
J: TRBJ2-5
V: TRBV7-8
D: TRBD2
DNA: TGTGCCAGCAGCTTAGTTAGCGGGAGAATGAAGACCCAGTACTTC
CDR3: CASSLVSGRMKTQYF

size: .
J: TRBJ2-1
V: TRBV6-5
D: .
DNA: TGTGCCAGCAGACCAGACAAGGGGTTTTACAATGAGCAGTTCTTC
CDR3: CASRPDKGFYNEQFF

size: .
J: TRBJ1-1
V: TRBV4-1
D: .
DNA: TGCGCCAGCAGCCAAGTTGTTGGAGCAACTGAAGCTTTCTTT
CDR3: CASSQVVGATEAFF

size: .
J: TRBJ2-2
V: TRBV19
D: TRBD2
DNA: TGTGCCAGCCGGGGGGGAAGCGGCTTGAGCACCGGGGAGCTGTTTTTT
CDR3: CASRGGSGLSTGELFF

size: .
J: TRBJ2-3
V: TRBV7-6
D: TRBD2
DNA: TGTGCCAGCAGCTCCCTCCCTAGCGGGGGGTTAATAGATACGCAGTATTTT
CDR3: CASSSLPSGGLIDTQYF

size: .
J: TRBJ1-2
V: TRBV27
D: .
DNA: TGTGCCAGCAGTCTCTCAGGGGTGTACTATGGCTACACCTTC
CDR3: CASSLSGVYYGYTF

size: .
J: TRBJ1-3
V: TRBV11-2
D: .
DNA: TGTGCCAGCAGCTCACAGGTTTTCGGACGTCGAAACACCATATATTTT
CDR3: CASSSQVFGRRNTIYF

size: .
J: TRBJ2-7
V: TRBV28
D: TRBD1
DNA: TGTGCCAGCAGTCACACCGGGACAGGGATCTACGAGCAGTACTTC
CDR3: CASSHTGTGIYEQYF

size: .
J: TRBJ2-1
V: TRBV27
D: TRBD2
DNA: TGTGCCAGCAGTTCCCTCGGGGGGTCCTACAATGAGCAGTTCTTC
CDR3: CASSSLGGSYNEQFF

size: .
J: TRBJ1-5
V: TRBV5-5
D: TRBD1
DNA: TGTGCCAGCAGTCCGACAGGGGACCGAAATCAGCCCCAGCATTTT
CDR3: CASSPTGDRNQPQHF

size: .
J: TRBJ2-2
V: TRBV6-5
D: TRBD2
DNA: TGTGCCAGCAGTTCCTTAGCGGGAGCCCAAACCGGGGAGCTGTTTTTT
CDR3: CASSSLAGAQTGELFF

size: once
J: TRBJ1-1
V: TRBV2
D: TRBD1
DNA: TGTGCCAGCAGGACAGGGGCTCAAGTCGCTTTCTTT
CDR3: CASRTGAQVAFF

size: .
J: TRBJ2-3
V: TRBV27
D: .
DNA: TGTGCCAGCATAGGGGTAGATACGCAGTATTTT
CDR3: CASIGVDTQYF

size: .
J: TRBJ2-3
V: TRBV6-5
D: TRBD2
DNA: TGTGCCAGCAGTTACCTAGCGGGAGTGAAAGATACGCAGTATTTT
CDR3: CASSYLAGVKDTQYF

size: .
J: TRBJ2-5
V: TRBV7-6
D: .
DNA: TGTGCCACGACCAGGACAGACCAAGAGACCCAGTACTTC
CDR3: CATTRTDQETQYF

size: .
J: TRBJ2-7
V: TRBV28
D: TRBD2
DNA: TGTGCCAGCAGTTTACGTCTAGCGGGAGGGGTCTTC
CDR3: CASSLRLAGGVF

size: .
J: TRBJ2-1
V: TRBV3-1/TRBV3-2
D: TRBD2
DNA: TGTGCCAGCAGCAGCCCGACTAGCGGGAGAGGGAATGAGCAGTTCTTC
CDR3: CASSSPTSGRGNEQFF

size: .
J: TRBJ2-7
V: TRBV5-1
D: TRBD1
DNA: TGCGCCAGCAGCTCCCCGGGGACAGGGAATATGTACGAGCAGTACTTC
CDR3: CASSSPGTGNMYEQYF

size: once
J: TRBJ1-1
V: TRBV10-2
D: .
DNA: TGCGCCAGCAGTGAGCCTTATCGGGGGGAGTTTGAAGCTTTCTTT
CDR3: CASSEPYRGEFEAFF

size: .
J: TRBJ1-5
V: TRBV2
D: TRBD1
DNA: TGTGCCAGCAGTGGGGACAGGGATTCGCCCCAGCATTTT
CDR3: CASSGDRDSPQHF

size: .
J: TRBJ1-6
V: TRBV5-1
D: .
DNA: TGCGCCAGCAGCGAGGACAGAATAAGCTCCTATAATTCACCCCTCCACTTT
CDR3: CASSEDRISSYNSPLHF

size: .
J: TRBJ1-1
V: TRBV30
D: .
DNA: TGTGCCTGGAGCTCCATACCTCGACATACACAGAAGAACACTGAAGCTTTCTTT
CDR3: CAWSSIPRHTQKNTEAFF

size: .
J: TRBJ2-2
V: TRBV7-3
D: TRBD2
DNA: TGTGCCAGCAGCTTAACCCCGACTAGCGGGAGAGGAGCCGGGGAGCTGTTTTTT
CDR3: CASSLTPTSGRGAGELFF

size: once
J: TRBJ2-1
V: TRBV24-1
D: .
DNA: TGTGCCACCAGTCTGGGGGCGCTCAATGAGCAGTTCTTC
CDR3: CATSLGALNEQFF

size: .
J: TRBJ2-2
V: TRBV24-1
D: TRBD1
DNA: TGTGCCACCAGTGGCCTGGGACAGGGAGACACCGGGGAGCTGTTTTTT
CDR3: CATSGLGQGDTGELFF

size: few
J: TRBJ1-2
V: TRBV19
D: TRBD1
DNA: TGTGCCAGTAGTAGGGACAGGTCCTATGGCTACACCTTC
CDR3: CASSRDRSYGYTF

size: .
J: TRBJ2-5
V: TRBV18
D: .
DNA: TGTGCCAGCTCACCAAATGGAGGGGGCGAGACCCAGTACTTC
CDR3: CASSPNGGGETQYF